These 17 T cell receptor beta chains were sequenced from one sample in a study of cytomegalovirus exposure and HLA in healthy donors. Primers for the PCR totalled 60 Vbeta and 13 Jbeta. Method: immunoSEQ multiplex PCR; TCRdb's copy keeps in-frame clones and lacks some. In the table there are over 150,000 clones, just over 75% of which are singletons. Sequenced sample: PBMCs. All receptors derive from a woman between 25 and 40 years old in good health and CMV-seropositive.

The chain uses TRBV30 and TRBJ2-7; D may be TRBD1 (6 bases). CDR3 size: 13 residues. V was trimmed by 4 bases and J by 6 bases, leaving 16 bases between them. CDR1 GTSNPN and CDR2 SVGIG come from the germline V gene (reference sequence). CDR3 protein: CAWIGMRGSEQYF. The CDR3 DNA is TGTGCCTGGATTGGGATGAGGGGGTCCGAGCAGTACTTC.

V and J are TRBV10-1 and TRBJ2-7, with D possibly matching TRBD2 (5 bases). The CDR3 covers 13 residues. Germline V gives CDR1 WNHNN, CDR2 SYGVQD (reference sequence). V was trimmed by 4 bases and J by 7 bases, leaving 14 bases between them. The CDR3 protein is CASSGEILREQYF. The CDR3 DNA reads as TGCGCCAGCAGTGGGGAGATCCTAAGGGAGCAGTACTTC.

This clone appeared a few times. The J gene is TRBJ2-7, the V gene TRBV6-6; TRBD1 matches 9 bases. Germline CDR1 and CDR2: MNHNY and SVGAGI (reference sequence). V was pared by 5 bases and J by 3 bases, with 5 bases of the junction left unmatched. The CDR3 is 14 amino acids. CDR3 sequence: CASSGATGGYEQYF. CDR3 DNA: TGTGCCAGCAGTGGAGCGACAGGGGGCTACGAGCAGTACTTC.

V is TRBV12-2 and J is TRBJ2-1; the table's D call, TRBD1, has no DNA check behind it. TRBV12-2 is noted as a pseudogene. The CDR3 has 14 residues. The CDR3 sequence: CASFIPDRNNEQFF. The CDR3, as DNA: TGTGCAAGTTTTATCCCCGACAGGAACAATGAGCAGTTCTTC.

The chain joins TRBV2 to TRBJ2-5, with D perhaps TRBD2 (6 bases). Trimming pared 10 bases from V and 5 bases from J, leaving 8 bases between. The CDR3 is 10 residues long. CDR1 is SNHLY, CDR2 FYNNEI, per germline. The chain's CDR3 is CATGGETQYF. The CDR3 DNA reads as TGTGCCACTGGGGGGGAGACCCAGTACTTC.

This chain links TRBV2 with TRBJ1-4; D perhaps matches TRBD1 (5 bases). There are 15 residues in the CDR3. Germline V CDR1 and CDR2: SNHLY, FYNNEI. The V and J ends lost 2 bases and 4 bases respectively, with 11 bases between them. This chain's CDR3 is CASSEWGGDNEKLFF. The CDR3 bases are TGTGCCAGCAGTGAATGGGGCGGGGATAATGAAAAACTGTTTTTT.

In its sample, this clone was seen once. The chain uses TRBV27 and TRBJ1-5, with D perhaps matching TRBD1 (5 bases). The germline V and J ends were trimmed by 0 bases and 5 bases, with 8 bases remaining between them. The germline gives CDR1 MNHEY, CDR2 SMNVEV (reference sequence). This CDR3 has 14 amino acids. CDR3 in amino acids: CASSLSGDYQPQHF. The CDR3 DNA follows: TGTGCCAGCAGTTTATCAGGGGATTATCAGCCCCAGCATTTT.

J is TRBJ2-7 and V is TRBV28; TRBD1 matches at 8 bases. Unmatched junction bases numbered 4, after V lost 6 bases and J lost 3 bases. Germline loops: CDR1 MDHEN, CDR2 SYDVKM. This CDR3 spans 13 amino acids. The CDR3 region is CASSRDRYYEQYF. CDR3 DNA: TGTGCCAGCAGCCGGGACAGGTACTACGAGCAGTACTTC.

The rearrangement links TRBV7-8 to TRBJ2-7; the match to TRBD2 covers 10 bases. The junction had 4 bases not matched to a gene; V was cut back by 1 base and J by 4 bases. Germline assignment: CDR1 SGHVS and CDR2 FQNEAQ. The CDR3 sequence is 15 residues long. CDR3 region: CASSLGSSGSYEQYF. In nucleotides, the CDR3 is TGTGCCAGCAGCTTAGGCTCTAGCGGGAGTTACGAGCAGTACTTC. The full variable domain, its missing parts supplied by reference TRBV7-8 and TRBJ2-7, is GAGVSQSPRYKVAKRGQDVALRCDPISGHVSLFWYQQALGQGPEFLTYFQNEAQLDKSGLPSDRFFAERPEGSVSTLKIQRTQQEDSAVYLCASSLGSSGSYEQYFGPGTRLTVT.

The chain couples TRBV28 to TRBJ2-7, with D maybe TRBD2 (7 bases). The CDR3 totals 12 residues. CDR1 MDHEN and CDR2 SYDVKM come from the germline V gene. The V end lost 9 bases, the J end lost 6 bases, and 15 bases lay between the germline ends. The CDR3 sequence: CASGGGPSEQYF. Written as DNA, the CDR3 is TGTGCCAGTGGGGGGGGCCCCTCCGAGCAGTACTTC.

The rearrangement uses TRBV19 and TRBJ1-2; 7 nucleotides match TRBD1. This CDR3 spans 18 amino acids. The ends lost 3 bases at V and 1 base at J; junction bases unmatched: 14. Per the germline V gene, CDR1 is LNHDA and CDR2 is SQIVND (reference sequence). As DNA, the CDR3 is TGTGCCAGTAGTATCTTACTCCTCCGGGACAGCCTTAACTATGGCTACACCTTC. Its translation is CASSILLLRDSLNYGYTF.

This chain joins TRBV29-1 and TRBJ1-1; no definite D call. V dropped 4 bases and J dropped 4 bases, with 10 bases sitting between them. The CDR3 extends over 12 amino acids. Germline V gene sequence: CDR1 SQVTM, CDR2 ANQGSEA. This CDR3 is CSVGVSGTEAFF. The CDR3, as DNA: TGCAGCGTTGGAGTGTCCGGCACTGAAGCTTTCTTT. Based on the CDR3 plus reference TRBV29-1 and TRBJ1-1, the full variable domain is SAVISQKPSRDICQRGTSLTIQCQVDSQVTMMFWYRQQPGQSLTLIATANQGSEATYESGFVIDKFPISRPNLTFSTLTVSNMSPEDSSIYLCSVGVSGTEAFFGQGTRLTVV.

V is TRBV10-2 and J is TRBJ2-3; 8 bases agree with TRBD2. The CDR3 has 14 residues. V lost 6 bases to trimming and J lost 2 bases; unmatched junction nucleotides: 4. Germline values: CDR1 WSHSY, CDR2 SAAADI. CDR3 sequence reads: CASRKTSDTDTQYF. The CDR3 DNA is TGCGCCAGCAGGAAGACTAGCGACACAGATACGCAGTATTTT.

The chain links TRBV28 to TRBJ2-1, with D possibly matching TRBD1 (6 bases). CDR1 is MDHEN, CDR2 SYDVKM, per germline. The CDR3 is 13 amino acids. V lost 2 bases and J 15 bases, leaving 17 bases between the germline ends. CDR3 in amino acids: CASSLGQGRAWFF. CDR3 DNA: TGTGCCAGCAGTTTAGGGCAGGGGCGCGCGTGGTTCTTC.

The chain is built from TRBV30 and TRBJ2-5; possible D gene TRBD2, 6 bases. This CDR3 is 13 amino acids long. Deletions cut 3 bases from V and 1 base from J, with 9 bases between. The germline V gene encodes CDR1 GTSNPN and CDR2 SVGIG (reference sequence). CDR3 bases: TGTGCCTGGAGGGGGACTTCCCAAGAGACCCAGTACTTC. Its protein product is CAWRGTSQETQYF.

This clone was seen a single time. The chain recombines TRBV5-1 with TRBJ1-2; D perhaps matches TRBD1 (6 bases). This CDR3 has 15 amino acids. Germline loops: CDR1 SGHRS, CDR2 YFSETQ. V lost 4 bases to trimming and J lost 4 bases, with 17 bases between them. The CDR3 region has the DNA TGCGCCAGCAGCCCGCCCCAGGGGCAGGGCTATGGCTACACCTTC. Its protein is CASSPPQGQGYGYTF.

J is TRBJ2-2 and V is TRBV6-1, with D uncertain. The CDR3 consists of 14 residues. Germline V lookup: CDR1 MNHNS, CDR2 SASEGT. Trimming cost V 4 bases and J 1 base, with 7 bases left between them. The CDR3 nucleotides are TGTGCCAGCAGTGCCTCCAGGAACACCGGGGAGCTGTTTTTT. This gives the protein CASSASRNTGELFF.